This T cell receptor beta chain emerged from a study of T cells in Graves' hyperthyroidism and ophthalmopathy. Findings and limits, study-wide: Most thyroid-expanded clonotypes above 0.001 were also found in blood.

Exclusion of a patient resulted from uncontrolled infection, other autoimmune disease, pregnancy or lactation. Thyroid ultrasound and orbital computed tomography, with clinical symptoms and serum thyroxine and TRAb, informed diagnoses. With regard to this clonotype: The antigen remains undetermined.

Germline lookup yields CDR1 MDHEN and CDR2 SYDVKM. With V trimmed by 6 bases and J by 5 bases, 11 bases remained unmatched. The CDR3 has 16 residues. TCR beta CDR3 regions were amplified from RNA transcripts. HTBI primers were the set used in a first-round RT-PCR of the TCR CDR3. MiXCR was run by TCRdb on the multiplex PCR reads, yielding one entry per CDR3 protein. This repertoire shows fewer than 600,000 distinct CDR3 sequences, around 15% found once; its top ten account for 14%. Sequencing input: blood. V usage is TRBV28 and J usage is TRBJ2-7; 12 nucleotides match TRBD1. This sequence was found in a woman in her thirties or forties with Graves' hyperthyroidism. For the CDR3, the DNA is TGTGCCAGCAGCGGGACAGGGGGCCGGGCTGGGAACGAGCAGTACTTC. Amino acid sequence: CASSGTGGRAGNEQYF.